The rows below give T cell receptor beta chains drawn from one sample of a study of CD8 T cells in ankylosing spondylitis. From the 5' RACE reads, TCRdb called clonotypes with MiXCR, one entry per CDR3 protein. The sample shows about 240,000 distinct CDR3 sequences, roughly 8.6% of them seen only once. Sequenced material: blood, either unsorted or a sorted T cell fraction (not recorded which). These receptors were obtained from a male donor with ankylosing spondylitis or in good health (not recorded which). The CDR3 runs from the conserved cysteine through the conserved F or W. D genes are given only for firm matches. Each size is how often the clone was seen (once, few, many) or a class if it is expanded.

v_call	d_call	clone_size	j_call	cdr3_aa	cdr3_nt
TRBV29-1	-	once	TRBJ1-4	CSVEQPSDEKLFF	TGCAGCGTTGAACAGCCATCGGATGAAAAACTGTTTTTT
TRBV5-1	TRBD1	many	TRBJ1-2	CASSLGDREAYGYTF	TGCGCCAGCAGCTTGGGCGACAGGGAGGCCTATGGCTACACCTTC
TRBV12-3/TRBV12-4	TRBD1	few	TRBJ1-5	CASTNRGQGNQPQHF	TGTGCCAGCACTAACAGGGGGCAAGGCAATCAGCCCCAGCATTTT
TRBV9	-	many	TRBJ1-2	CASSALPLRNDYGYTF	TGTGCCAGCAGCGCTCTCCCCCTGAGGAACGATTATGGCTACACCTTC
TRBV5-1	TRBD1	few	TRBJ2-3	CASSLGGRTGASDTQYF	TGCGCCAGCAGCTTGGGGGGCCGGACAGGGGCGAGTGATACGCAGTATTTT
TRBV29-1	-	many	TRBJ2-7	CSVEEEGPYEQYF	TGCAGCGTTGAAGAGGAGGGGCCCTACGAGCAGTACTTC
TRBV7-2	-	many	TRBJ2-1	CASSRRVHEQFF	TGTGCCAGCAGCCGGCGCGTACATGAGCAGTTCTTC
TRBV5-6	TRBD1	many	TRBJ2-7	CASSLDGTGAYEQYF	TGTGCCAGCAGCTTGGATGGAACAGGGGCCTACGAGCAGTACTTC
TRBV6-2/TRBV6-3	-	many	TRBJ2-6	CASSYEGGGANVLTF	TGTGCCAGCAGTTACGAAGGAGGTGGGGCCAACGTCCTGACTTTC
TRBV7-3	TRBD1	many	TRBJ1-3	CASSSTGDPGNTIYF	TGTGCCAGCAGCTCAACAGGGGATCCTGGAAACACCATATATTTT
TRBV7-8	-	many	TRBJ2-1	CASSLFSARGNEQFF	TGTGCCAGCAGCTTATTTAGCGCTAGAGGGAATGAGCAGTTCTTC
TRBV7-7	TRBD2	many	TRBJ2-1	CASSRGSGGGEQFF	TGTGCTAGCAGCCGAGGGAGCGGGGGGGGTGAGCAGTTCTTC
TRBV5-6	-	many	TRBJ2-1	CASSGDFAYNEQFF	TGTGCCAGCAGCGGGGACTTCGCCTACAATGAGCAGTTCTTC
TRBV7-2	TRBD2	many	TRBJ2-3	CASSRRVRGGRVDTQYF	TGTGCCAGCAGCCGCCGAGTTCGGGGGGGGAGAGTAGATACGCAGTATTTT
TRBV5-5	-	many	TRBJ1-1	CASSITGSTEAFF	TGTGCCAGCAGCATCACAGGGAGCACTGAAGCTTTCTTT
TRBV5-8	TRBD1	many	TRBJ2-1	CASSKPGTGDNEQFF	TGTGCCAGCAGCAAACCTGGGACAGGGGACAATGAGCAGTTCTTC
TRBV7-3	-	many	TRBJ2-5	CASSLTTGRQETQYF	TGTGCCAGCAGCTTAACCACAGGGCGCCAAGAGACCCAGTACTTC